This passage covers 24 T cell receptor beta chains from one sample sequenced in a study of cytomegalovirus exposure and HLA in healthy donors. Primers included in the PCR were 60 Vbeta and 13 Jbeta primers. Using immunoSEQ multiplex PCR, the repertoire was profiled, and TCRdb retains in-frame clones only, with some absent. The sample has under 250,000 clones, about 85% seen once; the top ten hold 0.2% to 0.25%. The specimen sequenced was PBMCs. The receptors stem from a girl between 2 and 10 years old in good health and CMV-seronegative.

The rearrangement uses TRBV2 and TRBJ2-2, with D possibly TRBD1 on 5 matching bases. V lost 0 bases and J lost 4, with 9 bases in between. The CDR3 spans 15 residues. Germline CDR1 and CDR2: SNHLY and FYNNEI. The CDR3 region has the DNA TGTGCCAGCAGTGAAGCCCAGGGTGGCACCGGGGAGCTGTTTTTT. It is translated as CASSEAQGGTGELFF.

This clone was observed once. Here the CDR3 reads CASSLGLWTSGGQETQYF. CDR3 bases: TGTGCCAGCAGCTTAGGGCTGTGGACTAGCGGGGGACAAGAGACCCAGTACTTC. The chain recombines TRBV7-9 with TRBJ2-5; 13 positions agree with TRBD2. J was trimmed by 2 bases and V by 1 base; bases with no gene match: 7. This CDR3 contains 18 residues. Germline V gene data show CDR1 as SEHNR and CDR2 as FQNEAQ (reference sequence). Complete variable domain (other parts from reference TRBV7-9 and TRBJ2-5): DTGVSQNPRHKITKRGQNVTFRCDPISEHNRLYWYRQTLGQGPEFLTYFQNEAQLEKSRLLSDRFSAERPKGSFSTLEIQRTEQGDSAMYLCASSLGLWTSGGQETQYFGPGTRLLVL.

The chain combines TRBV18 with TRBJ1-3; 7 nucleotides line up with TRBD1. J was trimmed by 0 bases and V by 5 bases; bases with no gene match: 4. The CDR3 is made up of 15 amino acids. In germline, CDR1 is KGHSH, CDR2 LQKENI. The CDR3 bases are TGTGCCAGCTCAATTGGACAGGCCTCTGGAAACACCATATATTTT. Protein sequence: CASSIGQASGNTIYF.

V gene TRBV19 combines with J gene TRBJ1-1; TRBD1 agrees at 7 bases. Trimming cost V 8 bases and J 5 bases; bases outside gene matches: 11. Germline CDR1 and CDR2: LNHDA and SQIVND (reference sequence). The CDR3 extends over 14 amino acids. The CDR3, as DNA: TGTGCCAGTGCTACAGGGGTCAGGGGGACTGAAGCTTTCTTT. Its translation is CASATGVRGTEAFF.

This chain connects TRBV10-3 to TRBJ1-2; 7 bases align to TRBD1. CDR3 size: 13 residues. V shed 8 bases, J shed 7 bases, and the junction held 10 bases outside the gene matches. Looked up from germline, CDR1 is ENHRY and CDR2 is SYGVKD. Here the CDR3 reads CAIDQGVGRGYTF. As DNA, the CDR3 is TGTGCCATCGACCAGGGGGTGGGTCGTGGCTACACCTTC.

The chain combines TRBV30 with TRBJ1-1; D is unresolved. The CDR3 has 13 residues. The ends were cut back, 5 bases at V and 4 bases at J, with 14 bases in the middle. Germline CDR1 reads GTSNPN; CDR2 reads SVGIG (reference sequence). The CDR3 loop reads CAWANRVPTEAFF. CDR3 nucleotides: TGTGCCTGGGCTAACCGGGTCCCCACTGAAGCTTTCTTT.

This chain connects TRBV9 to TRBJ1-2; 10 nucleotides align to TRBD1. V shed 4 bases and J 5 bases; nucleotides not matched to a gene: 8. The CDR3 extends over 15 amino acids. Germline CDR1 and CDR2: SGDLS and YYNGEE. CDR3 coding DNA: TGTGCCAGCAGCCCCCGGACAGGGGGTATTTATGGCTACACCTTC. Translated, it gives CASSPRTGGIYGYTF.

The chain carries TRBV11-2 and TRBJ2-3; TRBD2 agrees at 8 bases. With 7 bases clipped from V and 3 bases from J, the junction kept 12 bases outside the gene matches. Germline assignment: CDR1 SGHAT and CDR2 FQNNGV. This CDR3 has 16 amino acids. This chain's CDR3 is CASTLGPGGGTDTQYF. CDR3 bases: TGTGCCAGCACCCTTGGCCCGGGGGGGGGAACAGATACGCAGTATTTT.

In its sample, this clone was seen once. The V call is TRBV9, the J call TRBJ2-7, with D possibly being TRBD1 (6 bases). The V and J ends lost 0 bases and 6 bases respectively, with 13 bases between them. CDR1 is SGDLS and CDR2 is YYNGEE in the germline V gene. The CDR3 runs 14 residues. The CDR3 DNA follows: TGTGCCAGCAGCGTAGACTCGTTCAGGGGCGAGCAGTACTTC. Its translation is CASSVDSFRGEQYF.

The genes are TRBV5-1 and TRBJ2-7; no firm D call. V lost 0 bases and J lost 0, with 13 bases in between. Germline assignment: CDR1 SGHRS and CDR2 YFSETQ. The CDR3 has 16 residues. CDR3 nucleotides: TGCGCCAGCAGCTTGGGGTCCATCACGGGCTCCTACGAGCAGTACTTC. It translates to CASSLGSITGSYEQYF.

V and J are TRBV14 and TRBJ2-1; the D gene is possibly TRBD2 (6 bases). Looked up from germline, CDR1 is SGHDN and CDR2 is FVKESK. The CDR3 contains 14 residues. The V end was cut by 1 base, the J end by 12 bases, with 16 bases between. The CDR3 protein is CASSQGWILGGQFF. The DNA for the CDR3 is TGTGCCAGCAGCCAAGGCTGGATTCTGGGGGGGCAGTTCTTC.

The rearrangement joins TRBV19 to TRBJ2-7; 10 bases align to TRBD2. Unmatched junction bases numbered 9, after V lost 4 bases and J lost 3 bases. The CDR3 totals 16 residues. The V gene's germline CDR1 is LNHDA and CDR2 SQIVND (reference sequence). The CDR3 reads CASSTIPGLANYEQYF. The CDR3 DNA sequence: TGTGCCAGTAGTACCATACCGGGACTAGCGAACTACGAGCAGTACTTC.

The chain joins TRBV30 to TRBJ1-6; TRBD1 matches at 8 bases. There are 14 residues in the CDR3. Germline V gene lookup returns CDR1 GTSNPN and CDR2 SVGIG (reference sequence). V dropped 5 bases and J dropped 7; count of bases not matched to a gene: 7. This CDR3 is CAWAPTGANSPLHF. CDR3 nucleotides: TGTGCCTGGGCTCCGACAGGGGCAAATTCACCCCTCCACTTT.

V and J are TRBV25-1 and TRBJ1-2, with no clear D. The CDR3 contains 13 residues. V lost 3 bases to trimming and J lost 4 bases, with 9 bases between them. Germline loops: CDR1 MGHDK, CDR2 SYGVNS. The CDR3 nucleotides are TGTGCCAGCAGTGACGGGGTTACCTATGGCTACACCTTC. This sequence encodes CASSDGVTYGYTF.

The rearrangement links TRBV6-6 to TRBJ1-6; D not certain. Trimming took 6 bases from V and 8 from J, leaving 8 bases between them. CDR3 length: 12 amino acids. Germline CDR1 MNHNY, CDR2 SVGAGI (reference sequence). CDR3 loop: CASRVPDSPLHF. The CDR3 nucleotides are TGTGCCAGCAGGGTTCCAGATTCACCCCTCCACTTT.

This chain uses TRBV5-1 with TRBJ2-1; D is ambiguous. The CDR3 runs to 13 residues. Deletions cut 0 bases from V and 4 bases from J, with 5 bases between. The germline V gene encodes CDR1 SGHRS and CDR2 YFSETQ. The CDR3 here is CASSLAPYNEQFF. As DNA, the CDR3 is TGCGCCAGCAGCTTGGCCCCATACAATGAGCAGTTCTTC.

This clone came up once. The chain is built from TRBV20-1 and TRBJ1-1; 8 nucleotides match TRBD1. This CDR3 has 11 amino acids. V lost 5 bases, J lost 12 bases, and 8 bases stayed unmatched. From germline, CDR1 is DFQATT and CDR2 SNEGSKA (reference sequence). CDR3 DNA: TGCAGTGCTTACCCCGGACAGGGAACTTTCTTT. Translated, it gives CSAYPGQGTFF.

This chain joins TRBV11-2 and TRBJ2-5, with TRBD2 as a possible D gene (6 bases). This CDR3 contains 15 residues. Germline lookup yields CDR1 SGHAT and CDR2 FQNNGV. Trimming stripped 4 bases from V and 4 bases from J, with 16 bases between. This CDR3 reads CASSSQPGEGETQYF. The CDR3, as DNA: TGTGCCAGCAGCTCCCAACCGGGGGAAGGAGAGACCCAGTACTTC.

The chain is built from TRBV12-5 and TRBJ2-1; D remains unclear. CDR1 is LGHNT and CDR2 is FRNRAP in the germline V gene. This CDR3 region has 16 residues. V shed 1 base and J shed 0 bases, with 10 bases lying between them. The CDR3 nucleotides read TGTGCTAGTGGTTTGGGAGGAATATTCTCCTACAATGAGCAGTTCTTC. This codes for CASGLGGIFSYNEQFF.

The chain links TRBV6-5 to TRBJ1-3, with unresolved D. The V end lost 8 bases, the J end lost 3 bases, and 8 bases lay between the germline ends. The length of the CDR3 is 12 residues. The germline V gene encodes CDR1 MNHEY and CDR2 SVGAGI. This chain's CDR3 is CASLGDGNTIYF. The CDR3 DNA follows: TGTGCCAGCTTAGGAGATGGAAACACCATATATTTT.

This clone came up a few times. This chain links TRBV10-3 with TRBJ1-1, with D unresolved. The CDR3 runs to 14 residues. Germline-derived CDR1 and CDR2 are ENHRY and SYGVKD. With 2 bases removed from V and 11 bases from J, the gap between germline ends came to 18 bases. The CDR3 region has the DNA TGTGCCATCAGTGAGACAAACAACCAGGTGGCGGCTTTCTTT. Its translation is CAISETNNQVAAFF.

CDR3 bases: TGTGCCAGCAGCCCCAGACTAGCGGGGAAGGAGACCCAGTACTTC. It codes for CASSPRLAGKETQYF. The rearrangement uses TRBV4-2 and TRBJ2-5, with 11 bases fitting TRBD2. Germline-derived CDR1 and CDR2 are LGHNA and YNFKEQ. CDR3 length: 15 amino acids. The V gene end was trimmed by 4 bases and the J gene end by 5 bases; junction bases not matched to a gene: 6.

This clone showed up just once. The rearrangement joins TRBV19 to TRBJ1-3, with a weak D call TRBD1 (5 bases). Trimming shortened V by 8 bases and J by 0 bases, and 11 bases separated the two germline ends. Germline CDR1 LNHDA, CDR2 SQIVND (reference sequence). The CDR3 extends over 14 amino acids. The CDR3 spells CASADSHSGNTIYF. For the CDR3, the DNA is TGTGCCAGTGCCGACAGCCACTCTGGAAACACCATATATTTT.

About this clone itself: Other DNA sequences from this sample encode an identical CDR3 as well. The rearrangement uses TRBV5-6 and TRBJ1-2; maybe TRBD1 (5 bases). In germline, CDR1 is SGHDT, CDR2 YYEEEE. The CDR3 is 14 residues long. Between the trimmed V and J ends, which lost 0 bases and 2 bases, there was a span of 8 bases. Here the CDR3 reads CASSLVRGNYGYTF. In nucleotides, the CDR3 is TGTGCCAGCAGCTTGGTTAGGGGCAACTATGGCTACACCTTC.